The 9 T cell receptor beta chains in this list originate from one sample, sequenced in a study of blood T cell repertoires in COVID-19. Profiled with immunoSEQ multiplex PCR; TCRdb holds only in-frame clones, not every one. The sample holds approximately 330,000 clones, 65% to 90% seen once. The sequenced sample was PBMCs or T cells enriched from blood (not recorded which). The source of these receptors is a middle-aged woman with acute COVID-19.

The rearrangement links TRBV5-6 to TRBJ2-4; 13 bases align to TRBD2. Germline V CDR1 and CDR2: SGHDT, YYEEEE. The CDR3 runs 15 residues. Trimming took 4 bases from V and 2 from J; bases not matched to a gene: 0. CDR3 in DNA: TGTGCCAGCAGCGGGACTAGCGGGACCAAAAACATTCAGTACTTC. It encodes CASSGTSGTKNIQYF.

V gene TRBV18 combines with J gene TRBJ2-5; no definite D call. The CDR3 sequence is 14 residues long. The V and J ends lost 3 bases and 4 bases respectively, with 12 bases between them. CDR1 is KGHSH, CDR2 LQKENI, per germline. DNA for the CDR3: TGTGCCAGCTCACCGATGTCGGGTCGAGAGACCCAGTACTTC. Its translation is CASSPMSGRETQYF.

The chain recombines TRBV6-6 with TRBJ1-2; 9 positions match TRBD1. With 5 bases clipped from V and 6 bases from J, the junction kept 16 bases outside the gene matches. This CDR3 is 17 amino acids long. Germline V gene sequence: CDR1 MNHNY, CDR2 SVGAGI (reference sequence). CDR3 loop: CASSRGQQQGALNGYTF. The CDR3 nucleotides read TGTGCCAGCAGTCGCGGACAACAACAGGGGGCGCTTAATGGCTACACCTTC.

V usage is TRBV19 and J usage is TRBJ1-4; 11 nucleotides align to TRBD1. V shed 9 bases, J shed 3 bases, and the junction held 9 bases outside the gene matches. The germline V gene has CDR1 LNHDA and CDR2 SQIVND (reference sequence). CDR3 length: 16 amino acids. CDR3 protein: CASTDRGRLANEKLFF. The DNA of the CDR3 is TGTGCCAGCACGGACAGGGGGCGTTTAGCTAATGAAAAACTGTTTTTT.

This clone was seen a single time. The chain is built from TRBV7-2 and TRBJ1-2; 9 positions agree with TRBD1. There are 15 residues in the CDR3. Germline loops: CDR1 SGHTA, CDR2 FQGNSA. V lost 5 bases and J lost 8; bases outside the gene matches: 12. The CDR3 nucleotides read TGTGCCAGCAGCGCCCTCACAGGGGGCTTGGGGGGCTACACCTTC. Its protein product is CASSALTGGLGGYTF.

V gene TRBV6-4 combines with J gene TRBJ1-5; tentative D call: TRBD1 (5 bases). Trimming cost V 8 bases and J 2 bases, with 22 bases left between them. In germline, CDR1 is MRHNA, CDR2 SNTAGT. The CDR3 loop spans 17 amino acids. CDR3 nucleotides: TGTGCCAGCCCCGCAGGGAGGGCCAAAAGCGGCAATCAGCCCCAGCATTTT. Protein sequence: CASPAGRAKSGNQPQHF.

The gene calls are TRBV19 and TRBJ2-1, with 10 bases aligning to TRBD2. Germline assignment: CDR1 LNHDA and CDR2 SQIVND (reference sequence). V gave up 7 bases and J gave up 8 bases; unmatched junction bases: 11. The CDR3 spans 15 residues. This chain's CDR3 is CASTRASGRVDEQFF. CDR3 DNA sequence: TGTGCCAGTACGAGGGCTAGCGGGAGAGTTGATGAGCAGTTCTTC.

This rearrangement joins TRBV10-3 to TRBJ2-7; D gene uncertain. Germline-derived CDR1 and CDR2 are ENHRY and SYGVKD. This CDR3 is built from 14 residues. Trimming took 0 bases from V and 1 from J, leaving 7 bases between them. CDR3 DNA: TGTGCCATCAGTGAGTCGTCCCTTTCCTACGAGCAGTACTTC. Its protein is CAISESSLSYEQYF.

This clone showed up just once. V is TRBV9 and J is TRBJ1-1; 10 bases are a match to TRBD1. In germline, CDR1 is SGDLS, CDR2 YYNGEE. CDR3 length equals 16 residues. Trimming cost V 5 bases and J 8 bases; bases outside gene matches: 15. CDR3 coding DNA: TGTGCCAGCAGACCGGGACAGGGGATTTTTAGGCCCGAAGCTTTCTTT. As protein: CASRPGQGIFRPEAFF.